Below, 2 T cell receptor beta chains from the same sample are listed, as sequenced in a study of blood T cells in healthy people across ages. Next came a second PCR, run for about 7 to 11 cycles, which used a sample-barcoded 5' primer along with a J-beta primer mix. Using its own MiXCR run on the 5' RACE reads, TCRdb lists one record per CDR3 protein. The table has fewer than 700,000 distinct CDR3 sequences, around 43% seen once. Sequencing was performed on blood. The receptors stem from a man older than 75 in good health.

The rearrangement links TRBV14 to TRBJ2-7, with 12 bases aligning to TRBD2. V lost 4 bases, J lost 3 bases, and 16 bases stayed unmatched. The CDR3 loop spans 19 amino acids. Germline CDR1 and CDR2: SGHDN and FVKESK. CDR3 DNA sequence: TGTGCCAGCAGCCGCCGGACAGCGATCAGGACTAGCGGGATCTACGAGCAGTACTTC. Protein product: CASSRRTAIRTSGIYEQYF. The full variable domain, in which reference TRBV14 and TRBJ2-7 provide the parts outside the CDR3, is EAGVTQFPSHSVIEKGQTVTLRCDPISGHDNLYWYRRVMGKEIKFLLHFVKESKQDESGMPNNRFLAERTGGTYSTLKVQPAELEDSGVYFCASSRRTAIRTSGIYEQYFGPGTRLTVT.

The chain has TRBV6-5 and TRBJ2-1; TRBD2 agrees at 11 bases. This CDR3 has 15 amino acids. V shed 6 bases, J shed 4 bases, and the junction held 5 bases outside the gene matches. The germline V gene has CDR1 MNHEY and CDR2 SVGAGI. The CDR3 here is CASRLAGGVYNEQFF. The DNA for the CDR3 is TGTGCCAGCAGGTTAGCGGGAGGGGTGTACAATGAGCAGTTCTTC.